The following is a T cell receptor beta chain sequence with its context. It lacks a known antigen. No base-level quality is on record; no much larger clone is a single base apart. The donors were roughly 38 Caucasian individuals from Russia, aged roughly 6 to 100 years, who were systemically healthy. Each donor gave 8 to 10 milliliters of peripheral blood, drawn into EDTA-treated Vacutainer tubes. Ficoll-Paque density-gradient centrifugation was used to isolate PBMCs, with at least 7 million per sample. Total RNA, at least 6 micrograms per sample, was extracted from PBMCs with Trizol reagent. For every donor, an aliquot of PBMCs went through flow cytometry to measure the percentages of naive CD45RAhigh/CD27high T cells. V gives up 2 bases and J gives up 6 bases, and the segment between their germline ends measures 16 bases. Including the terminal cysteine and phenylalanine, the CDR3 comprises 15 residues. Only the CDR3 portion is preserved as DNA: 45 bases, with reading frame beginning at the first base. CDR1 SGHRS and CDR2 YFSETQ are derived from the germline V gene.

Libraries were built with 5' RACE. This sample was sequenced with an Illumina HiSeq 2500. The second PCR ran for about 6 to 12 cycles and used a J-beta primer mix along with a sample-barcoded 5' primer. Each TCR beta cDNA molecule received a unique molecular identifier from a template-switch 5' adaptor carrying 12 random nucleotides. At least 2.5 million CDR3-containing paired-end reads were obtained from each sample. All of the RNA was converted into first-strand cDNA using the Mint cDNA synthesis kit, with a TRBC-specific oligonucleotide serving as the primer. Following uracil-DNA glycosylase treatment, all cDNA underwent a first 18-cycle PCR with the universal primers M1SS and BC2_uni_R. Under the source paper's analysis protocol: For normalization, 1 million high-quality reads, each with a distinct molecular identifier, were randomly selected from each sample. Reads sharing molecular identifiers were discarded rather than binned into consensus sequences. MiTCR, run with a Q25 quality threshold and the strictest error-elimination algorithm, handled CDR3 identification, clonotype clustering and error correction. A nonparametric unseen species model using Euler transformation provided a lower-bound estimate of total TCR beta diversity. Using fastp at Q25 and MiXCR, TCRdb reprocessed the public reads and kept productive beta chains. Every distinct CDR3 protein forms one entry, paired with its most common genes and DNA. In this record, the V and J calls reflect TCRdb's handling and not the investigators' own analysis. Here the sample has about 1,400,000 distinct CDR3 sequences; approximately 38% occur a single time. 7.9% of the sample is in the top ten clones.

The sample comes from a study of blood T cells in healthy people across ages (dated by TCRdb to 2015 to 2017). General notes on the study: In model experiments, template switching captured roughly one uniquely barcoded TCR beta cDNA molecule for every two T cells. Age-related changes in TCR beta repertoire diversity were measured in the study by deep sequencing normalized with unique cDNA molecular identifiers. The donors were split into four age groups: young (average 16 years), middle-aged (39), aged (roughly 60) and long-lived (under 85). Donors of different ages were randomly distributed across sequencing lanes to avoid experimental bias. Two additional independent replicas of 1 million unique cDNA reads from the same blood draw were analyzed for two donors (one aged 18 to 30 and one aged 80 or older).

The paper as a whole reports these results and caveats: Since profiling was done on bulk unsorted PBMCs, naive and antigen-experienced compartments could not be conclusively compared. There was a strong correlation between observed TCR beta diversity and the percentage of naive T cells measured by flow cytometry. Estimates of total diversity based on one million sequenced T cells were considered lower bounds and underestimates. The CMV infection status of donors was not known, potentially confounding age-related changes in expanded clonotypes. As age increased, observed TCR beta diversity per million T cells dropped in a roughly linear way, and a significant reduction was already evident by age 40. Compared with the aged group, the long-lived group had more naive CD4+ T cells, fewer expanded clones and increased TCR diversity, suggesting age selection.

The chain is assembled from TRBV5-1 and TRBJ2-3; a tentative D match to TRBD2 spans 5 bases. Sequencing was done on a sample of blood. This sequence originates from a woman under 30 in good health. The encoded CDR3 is CASSLRGDYRDTQYF. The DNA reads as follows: TGCGCCAGCAGCTTACGCGGCGACTATCGGGATACGCAGTATTTT.